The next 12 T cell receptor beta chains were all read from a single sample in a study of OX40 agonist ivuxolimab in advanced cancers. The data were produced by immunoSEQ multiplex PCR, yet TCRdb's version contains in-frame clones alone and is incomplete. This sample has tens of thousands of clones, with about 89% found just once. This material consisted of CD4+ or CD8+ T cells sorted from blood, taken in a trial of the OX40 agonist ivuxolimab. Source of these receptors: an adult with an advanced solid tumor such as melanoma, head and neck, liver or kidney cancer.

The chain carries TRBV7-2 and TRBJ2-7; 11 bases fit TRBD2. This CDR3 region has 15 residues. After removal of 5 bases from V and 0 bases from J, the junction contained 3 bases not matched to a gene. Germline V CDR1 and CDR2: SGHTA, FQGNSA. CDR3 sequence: CASSRSGGDSYEQYF. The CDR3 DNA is TGTGCCAGCAGCCGTAGCGGGGGGGACTCCTACGAGCAGTACTTC.

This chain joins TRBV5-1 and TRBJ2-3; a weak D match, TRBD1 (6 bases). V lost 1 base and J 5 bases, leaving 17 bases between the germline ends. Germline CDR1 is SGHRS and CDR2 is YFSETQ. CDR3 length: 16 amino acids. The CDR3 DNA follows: TGCGCCAGCAGCTTGCCCTTAGCAGGGGCTGTAGATACGCAGTATTTT. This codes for CASSLPLAGAVDTQYF.

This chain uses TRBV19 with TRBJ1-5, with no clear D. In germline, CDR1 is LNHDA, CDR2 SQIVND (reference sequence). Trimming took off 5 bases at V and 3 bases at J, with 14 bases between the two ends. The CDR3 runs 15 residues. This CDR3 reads CASSPPRSINQPQHF. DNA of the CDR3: TGTGCCAGTAGTCCCCCACGCAGCATCAATCAGCCCCAGCATTTT.

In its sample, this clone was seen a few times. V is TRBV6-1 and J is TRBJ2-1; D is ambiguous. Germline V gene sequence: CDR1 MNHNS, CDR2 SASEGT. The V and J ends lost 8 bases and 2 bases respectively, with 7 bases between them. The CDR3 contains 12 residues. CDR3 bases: TGTGCCAGCGGTCGGACCTACAATGAGCAGTTCTTC. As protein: CASGRTYNEQFF.

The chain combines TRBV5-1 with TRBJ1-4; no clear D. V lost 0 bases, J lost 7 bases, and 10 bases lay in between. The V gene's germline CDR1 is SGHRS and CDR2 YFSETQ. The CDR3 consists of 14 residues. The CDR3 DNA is TGCGCCAGCAGCTTGGTAGGGTCATCTGAAAAACTGTTTTTT. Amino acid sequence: CASSLVGSSEKLFF.

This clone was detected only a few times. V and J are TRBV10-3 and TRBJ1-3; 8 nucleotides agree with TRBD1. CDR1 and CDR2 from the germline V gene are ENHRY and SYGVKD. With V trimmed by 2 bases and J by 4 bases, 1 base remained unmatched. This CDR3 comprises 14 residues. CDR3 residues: CAISERDRGNTIYF. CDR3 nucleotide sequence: TGTGCCATCAGTGAGCGGGACAGGGGAAACACCATATATTTT.

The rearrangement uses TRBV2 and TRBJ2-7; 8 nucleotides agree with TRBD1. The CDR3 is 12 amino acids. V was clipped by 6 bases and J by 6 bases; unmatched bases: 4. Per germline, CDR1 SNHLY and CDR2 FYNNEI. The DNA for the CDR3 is TGTGCCAGCAGCGGGACAGGAGGCGAGCAGTACTTC. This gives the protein CASSGTGGEQYF.

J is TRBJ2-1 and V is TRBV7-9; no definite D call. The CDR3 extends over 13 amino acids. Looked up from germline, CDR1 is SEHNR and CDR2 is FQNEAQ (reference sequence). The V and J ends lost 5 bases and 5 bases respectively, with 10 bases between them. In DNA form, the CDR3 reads TGTGCCAGCAGCCAAGGACGGGACAATGAGCAGTTCTTC. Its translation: CASSQGRDNEQFF.

This CDR3 is CASRLGGGDTEAFF. In DNA form, the CDR3 reads TGTGCCAGCAGGCTAGGGGGAGGTGACACTGAAGCTTTCTTT. The chain couples TRBV6-1 to TRBJ1-1; D might be TRBD1 (6 bases). This CDR3 region has 14 residues. V shed 6 bases and J shed 3 bases, with 14 bases lying between them. Looked up from germline, CDR1 is MNHNS and CDR2 is SASEGT.

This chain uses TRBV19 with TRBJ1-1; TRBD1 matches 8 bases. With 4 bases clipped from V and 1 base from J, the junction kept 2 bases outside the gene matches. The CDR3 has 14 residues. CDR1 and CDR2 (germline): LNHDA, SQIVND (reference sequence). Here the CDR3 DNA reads TGTGCCAGTAGTACGACAGGGGAGAACACTGAAGCTTTCTTT. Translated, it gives CASSTTGENTEAFF.

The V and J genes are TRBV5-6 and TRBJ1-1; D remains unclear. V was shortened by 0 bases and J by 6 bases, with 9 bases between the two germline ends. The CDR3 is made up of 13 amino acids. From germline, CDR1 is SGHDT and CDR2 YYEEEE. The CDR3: CASSLGQIAEAFF. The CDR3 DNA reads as TGTGCCAGCAGCTTGGGGCAGATCGCTGAAGCTTTCTTT.

The CDR3 DNA sequence: TGTGCCATCAGTGAGCCGGAGACTAGTACCTTCGCCGGGGAGACCCAGTACTTC. Its protein product is CAISEPETSTFAGETQYF. The gene calls are TRBV10-3 and TRBJ2-5, with D possibly matching TRBD2 (6 bases). V was pared by 2 bases and J by 5 bases, with 24 bases between. CDR3 length: 18 residues. Germline V gene data show CDR1 as ENHRY and CDR2 as SYGVKD.